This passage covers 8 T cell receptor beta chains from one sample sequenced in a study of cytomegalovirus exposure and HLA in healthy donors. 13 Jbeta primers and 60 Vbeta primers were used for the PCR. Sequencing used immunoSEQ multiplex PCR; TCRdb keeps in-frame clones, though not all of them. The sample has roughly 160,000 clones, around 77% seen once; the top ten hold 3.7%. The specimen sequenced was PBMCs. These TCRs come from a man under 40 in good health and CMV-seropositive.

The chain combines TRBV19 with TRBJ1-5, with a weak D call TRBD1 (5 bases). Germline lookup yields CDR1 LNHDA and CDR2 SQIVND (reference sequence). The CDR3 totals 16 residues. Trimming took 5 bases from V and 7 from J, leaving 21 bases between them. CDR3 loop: CASSRAGQDKGQPQHF. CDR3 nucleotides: TGTGCCAGTAGTCGGGCAGGGCAGGATAAGGGACAGCCCCAGCATTTT.

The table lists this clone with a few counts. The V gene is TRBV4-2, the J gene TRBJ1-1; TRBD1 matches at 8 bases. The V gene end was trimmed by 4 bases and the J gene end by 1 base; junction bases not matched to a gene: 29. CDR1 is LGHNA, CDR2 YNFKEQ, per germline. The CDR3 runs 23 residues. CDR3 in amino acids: CASSRLRLMDRVLERATNTEAFF. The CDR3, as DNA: TGTGCCAGCAGCCGACTCCGACTAATGGACAGGGTGCTGGAAAGGGCCACGAACACTGAAGCTTTCTTT.

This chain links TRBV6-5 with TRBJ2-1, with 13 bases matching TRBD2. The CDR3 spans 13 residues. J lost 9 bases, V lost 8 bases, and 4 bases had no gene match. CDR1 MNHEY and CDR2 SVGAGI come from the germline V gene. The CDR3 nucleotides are TGTGCCAGCGTCCGACTAGCGGGGGGTGAGCAGTTCTTC. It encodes CASVRLAGGEQFF.

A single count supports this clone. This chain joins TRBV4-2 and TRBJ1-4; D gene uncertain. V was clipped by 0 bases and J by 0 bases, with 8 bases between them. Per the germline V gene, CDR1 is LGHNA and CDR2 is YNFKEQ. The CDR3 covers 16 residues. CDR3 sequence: CASSQESGATNEKLFF. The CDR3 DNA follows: TGTGCCAGCAGCCAAGAATCCGGAGCAACTAATGAAAAACTGTTTTTT.

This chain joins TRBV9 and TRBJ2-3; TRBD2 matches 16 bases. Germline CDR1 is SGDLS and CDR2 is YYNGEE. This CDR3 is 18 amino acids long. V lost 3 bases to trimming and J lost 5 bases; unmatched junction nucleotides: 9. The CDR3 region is CASSEPGTSGGAVDTQYF. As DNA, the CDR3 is TGTGCCAGCAGCGAGCCTGGGACTAGCGGGGGGGCCGTAGATACGCAGTATTTT.

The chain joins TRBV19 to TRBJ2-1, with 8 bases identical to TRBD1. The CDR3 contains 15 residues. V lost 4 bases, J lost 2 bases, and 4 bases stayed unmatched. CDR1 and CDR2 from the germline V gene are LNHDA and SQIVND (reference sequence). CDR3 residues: CASSRGQGTYNEQFF. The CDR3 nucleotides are TGTGCCAGTAGTAGAGGACAGGGTACCTACAATGAGCAGTTCTTC.

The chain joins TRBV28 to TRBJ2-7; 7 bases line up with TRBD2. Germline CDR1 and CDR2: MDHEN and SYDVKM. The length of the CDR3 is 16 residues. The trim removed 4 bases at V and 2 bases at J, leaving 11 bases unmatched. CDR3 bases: TGTGCCAGCAGTTCTCCCCTTAGCGGGCCCCCCTACGAGCAGTACTTC. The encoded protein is CASSSPLSGPPYEQYF. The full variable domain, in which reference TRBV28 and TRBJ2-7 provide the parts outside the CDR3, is DVKVTQSSRYLVKRTGEKVFLECVQDMDHENMFWYRQDPGLGLRLIYFSYDVKMKEKGDIPEGYSVSREKKERFSLILESASTNQTSMYLCASSSPLSGPPYEQYFGPGTRLTVT.

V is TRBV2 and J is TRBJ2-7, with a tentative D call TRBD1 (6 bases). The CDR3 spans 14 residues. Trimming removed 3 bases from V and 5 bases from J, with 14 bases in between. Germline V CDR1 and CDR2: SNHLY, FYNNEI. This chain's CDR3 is CASSERTVWDEQYF. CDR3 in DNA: TGTGCCAGCAGTGAGAGGACAGTTTGGGACGAGCAGTACTTC.